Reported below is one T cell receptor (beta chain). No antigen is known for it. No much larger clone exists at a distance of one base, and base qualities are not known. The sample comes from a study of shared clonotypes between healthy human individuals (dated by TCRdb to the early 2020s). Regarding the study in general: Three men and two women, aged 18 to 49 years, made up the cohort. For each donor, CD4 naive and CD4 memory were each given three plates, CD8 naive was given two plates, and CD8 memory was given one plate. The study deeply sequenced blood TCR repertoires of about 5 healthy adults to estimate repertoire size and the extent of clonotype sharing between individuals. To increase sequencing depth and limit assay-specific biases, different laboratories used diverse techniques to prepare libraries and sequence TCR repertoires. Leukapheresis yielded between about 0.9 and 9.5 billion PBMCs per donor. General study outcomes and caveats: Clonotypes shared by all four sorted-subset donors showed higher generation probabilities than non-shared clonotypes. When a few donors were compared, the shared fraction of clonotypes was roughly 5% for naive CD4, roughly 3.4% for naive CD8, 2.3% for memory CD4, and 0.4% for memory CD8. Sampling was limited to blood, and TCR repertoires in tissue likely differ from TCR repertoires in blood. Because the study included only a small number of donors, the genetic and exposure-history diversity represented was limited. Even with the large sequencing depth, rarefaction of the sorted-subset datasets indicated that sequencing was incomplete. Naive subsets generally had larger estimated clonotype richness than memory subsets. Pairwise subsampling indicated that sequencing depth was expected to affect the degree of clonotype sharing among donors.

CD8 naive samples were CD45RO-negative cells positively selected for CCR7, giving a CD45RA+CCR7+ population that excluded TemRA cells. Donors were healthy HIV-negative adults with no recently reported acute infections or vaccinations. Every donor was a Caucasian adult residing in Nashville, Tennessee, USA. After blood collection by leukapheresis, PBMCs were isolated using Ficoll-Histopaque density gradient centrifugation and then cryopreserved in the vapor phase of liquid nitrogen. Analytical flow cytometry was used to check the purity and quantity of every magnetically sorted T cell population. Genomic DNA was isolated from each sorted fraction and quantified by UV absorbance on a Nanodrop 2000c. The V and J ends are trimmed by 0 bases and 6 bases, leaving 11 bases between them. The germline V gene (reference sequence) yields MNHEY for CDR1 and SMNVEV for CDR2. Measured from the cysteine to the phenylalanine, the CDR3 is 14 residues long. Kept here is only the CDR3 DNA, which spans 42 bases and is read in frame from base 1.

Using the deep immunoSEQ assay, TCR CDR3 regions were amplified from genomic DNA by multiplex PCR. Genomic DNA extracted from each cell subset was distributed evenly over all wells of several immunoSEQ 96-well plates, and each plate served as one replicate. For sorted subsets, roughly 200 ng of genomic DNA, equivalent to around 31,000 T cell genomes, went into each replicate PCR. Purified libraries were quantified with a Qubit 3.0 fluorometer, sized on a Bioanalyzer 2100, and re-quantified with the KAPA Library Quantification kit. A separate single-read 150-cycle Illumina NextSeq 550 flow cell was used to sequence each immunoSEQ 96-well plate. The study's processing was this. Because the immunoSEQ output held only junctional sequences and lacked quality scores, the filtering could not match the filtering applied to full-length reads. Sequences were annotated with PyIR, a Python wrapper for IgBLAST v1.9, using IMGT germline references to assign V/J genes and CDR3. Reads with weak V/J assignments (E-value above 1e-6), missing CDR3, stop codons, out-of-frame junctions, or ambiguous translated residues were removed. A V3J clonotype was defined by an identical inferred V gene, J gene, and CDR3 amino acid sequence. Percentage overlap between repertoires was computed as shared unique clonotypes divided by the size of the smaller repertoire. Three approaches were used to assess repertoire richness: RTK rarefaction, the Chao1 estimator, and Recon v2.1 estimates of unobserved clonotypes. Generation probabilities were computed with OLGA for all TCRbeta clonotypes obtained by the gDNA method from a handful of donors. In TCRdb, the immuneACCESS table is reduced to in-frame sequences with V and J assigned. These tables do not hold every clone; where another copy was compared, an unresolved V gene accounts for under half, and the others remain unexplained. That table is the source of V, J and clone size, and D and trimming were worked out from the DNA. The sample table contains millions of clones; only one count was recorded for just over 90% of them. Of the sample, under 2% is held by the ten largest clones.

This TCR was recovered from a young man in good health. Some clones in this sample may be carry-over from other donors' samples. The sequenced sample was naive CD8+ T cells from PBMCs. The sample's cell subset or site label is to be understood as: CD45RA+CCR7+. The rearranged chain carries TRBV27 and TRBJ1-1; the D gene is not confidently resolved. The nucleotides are TGTGCCAGCAGTTTATCTCGGGGTATCCCTGAAGCTTTCTTT. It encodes CASSLSRGIPEAFF.